These T cell receptor beta chains were read from a single sample in a study of identical twins. TCRdb re-analysed the 5' RACE reads in MiXCR, keeping a single row per CDR3 protein. The table has 600,000 to 700,000 distinct CDR3 sequences, 21% seen once. The same sample was also studied in work on T cells expressing NK-cell markers.

Material: PBMCs. These receptors were taken from a woman younger than 35 in good health. CDR3s include the opening cysteine and the closing phenylalanine or tryptophan. The order of the fields is J gene, D gene, V gene, clone size, CDR3 protein, CDR3 DNA. The D gene is left open where the match is weak. Clone size is given for some rows only: seen once, a few or many times, or a class if the clone is expanded.

TRBJ2-3 NA TRBV6-1 NA CASRKDREGDTQYF TGTGCCAGCAGGAAGGACAGGGAGGGGGATACGCAGTATTTT
TRBJ2-1 TRBD2 TRBV20-1 NA CSATGGPNEQFF TGCAGTGCTACGGGGGGACCCAATGAGCAGTTCTTC
TRBJ2-7 NA TRBV18 NA CASSPPGSRGEQYF TGTGCCAGCTCACCACCGGGGAGCAGGGGCGAGCAGTACTTC
TRBJ2-3 TRBD1 TRBV5-1 NA CASSGQGNAPQYF TGCGCCAGCAGCGGACAGGGGAATGCCCCGCAGTATTTT
TRBJ2-6 TRBD1 TRBV5-1 NA CASSLVRGDRSGANVLTF TGCGCCAGCAGCTTGGTAAGAGGGGACAGATCTGGGGCCAACGTCCTGACTTTC
TRBJ2-3 NA TRBV5-1 NA CASSLDRASTDTQYF TGCGCCAGCAGCTTGGACAGGGCAAGCACAGATACGCAGTATTTT
TRBJ2-7 TRBD1 TRBV20-1 NA CSAPRTGGHEQYF TGCAGTGCTCCTCGGACAGGAGGCCACGAGCAGTACTTC
TRBJ2-7 NA TRBV19 NA CASSRPGDDSYEQYF TGTGCCAGTAGCCGCCCGGGGGACGACTCCTACGAGCAGTACTTC
TRBJ2-7 NA TRBV25-1 many CASSDRYEQYF TGTGCCAGCAGTGACCGATACGAGCAGTACTTC
TRBJ1-2 NA TRBV10-3 many CAISESNYGYTF TGTGCCATCAGTGAAAGCAACTATGGCTACACCTTC
TRBJ2-3 TRBD1 TRBV4-3 many CASSPGQPGADTQYF TGCGCCAGCAGCCCGGGACAGCCCGGCGCAGATACGCAGTATTTT
TRBJ2-3 NA TRBV12-3/TRBV12-4 few CASSFRQSTDTQYF TGTGCCAGCAGTTTTCGGCAGAGCACAGATACGCAGTATTTT
TRBJ2-7 NA TRBV7-2 NA CASSLDTGRYYEQYF TGTGCCAGCAGCTTAGATACAGGGAGGTACTACGAGCAGTACTTC
TRBJ1-1 NA TRBV27 NA CASRLRGDYTEAFF TGTGCCAGCAGGCTGAGGGGGGACTACACTGAAGCTTTCTTT
TRBJ2-1 NA TRBV12-3/TRBV12-4 few CASSPQTGLAYNEQFF TGTGCCAGCAGTCCACAGACAGGCCTAGCCTACAATGAGCAGTTCTTC
TRBJ2-7 NA TRBV5-6 NA CASSSASGLEQYF TGTGCCAGCAGCTCGGCCTCAGGGCTCGAGCAGTACTTC
TRBJ2-3 NA TRBV20-1 few CSATDREVTDTQYF TGCAGTGCAACCGACAGGGAGGTCACAGATACGCAGTATTTT
TRBJ2-5 TRBD2 TRBV6-2/TRBV6-3 few CASSSTGTSRETQYF TGTGCCAGCAGTTCTACGGGGACTAGCAGAGAGACCCAGTACTTC
TRBJ2-7 TRBD2 TRBV25-1 NA CASGGLGGRDEQYF TGTGCCAGCGGGGGGTTGGGAGGGCGCGACGAGCAGTACTTC
TRBJ2-5 NA TRBV5-5 few CASSFTGKETQYF TGTGCCAGCAGCTTCACAGGGAAAGAGACCCAGTACTTC
TRBJ2-7 NA TRBV12-3/TRBV12-4 NA CASRPQGRVYEQYF TGTGCCAGCAGACCTCAGGGCAGGGTCTACGAGCAGTACTTC
TRBJ2-7 NA TRBV3-1 once CASSPTSQGMNEQYF TGTGCCAGCAGCCCGACGTCGCAGGGCATGAACGAGCAGTACTTC
TRBJ2-1 NA TRBV13 NA CASSLSIGSANEQFF TGTGCCAGCAGCTTATCGATAGGATCGGCCAATGAGCAGTTCTTC
TRBJ2-3 NA TRBV6-5 NA CASSYPQGTDTQYF TGTGCCAGCAGTTACCCGCAAGGTACAGATACGCAGTATTTT
TRBJ2-7 NA TRBV2 NA CASTIAGGDEQYF TGTGCCAGCACAATCGCAGGGGGGGACGAGCAGTACTTC
TRBJ2-3 NA TRBV12-5 NA CASGQPGADTQYF TGTGCTAGTGGCCAACCCGGGGCGGATACGCAGTATTTT
TRBJ1-1 TRBD1 TRBV4-2 NA CASSPRWDRDMNTEAFF TGTGCCAGCAGCCCCCGTTGGGACAGGGACATGAACACTGAAGCTTTCTTT
TRBJ1-1 NA TRBV20-1 NA CSARSGRVQAFF TGCAGTGCTAGATCGGGACGGGTTCAAGCTTTCTTT
TRBJ2-7 NA TRBV12-3/TRBV12-4 NA CASSLRVSYREEQYF TGTGCCAGCAGTTTAAGGGTCTCATACCGGGAGGAGCAGTACTTC
TRBJ1-5 NA TRBV12-3/TRBV12-4 NA CASTTTNLCQHF NA
TRBJ2-5 NA TRBV20-1 many CSARGQLTRGETQYF TGCAGTGCTAGAGGCCAACTGACTAGAGGAGAGACCCAGTACTTC
TRBJ2-7 NA TRBV3-1 NA CASSQASGNEQYF TGTGCCAGCAGCCAAGCTTCTGGCAACGAGCAGTACTTC
TRBJ2-7 TRBD2 TRBV20-1 many CSARAGLAAIRPYEQYF TGCAGTGCTAGGGCGGGACTAGCGGCCATACGCCCCTACGAGCAGTACTTC
TRBJ2-5 NA TRBV5-1 NA CASSLDLMFQETQYF TGCGCCAGCAGCCTGGACTTGATGTTTCAAGAGACCCAGTACTTC
TRBJ1-2 NA TRBV12-3/TRBV12-4 many CASSRTGVSHGYTF TGTGCCAGCAGTCGTACAGGAGTATCACATGGCTACACCTTC
TRBJ1-2 NA TRBV9 NA CASSVGARGYTF TGTGCCAGCAGCGTAGGGGCGCGGGGCTACACCTTC
TRBJ2-3 TRBD1 TRBV20-1 NA CSALPRDRASDTQYF TGCAGTGCTCTACCCCGGGACAGGGCATCAGATACGCAGTATTTT
TRBJ2-7 TRBD1 TRBV6-4 NA CASSETGASYEQYF TGTGCCAGCAGTGAAACAGGGGCCTCCTACGAGCAGTACTTC
TRBJ2-1 TRBD2 TRBV5-5 NA CASSLVASGGWDEQFF TGTGCCAGCAGCTTGGTGGCTAGCGGGGGGTGGGATGAGCAGTTCTTC
TRBJ2-3 NA TRBV9 NA CASSVATLGEGSTDTQYF TGTGCCAGCAGCGTAGCTACGCTGGGGGAAGGGAGCACAGATACGCAGTATTTT
TRBJ2-7 NA TRBV10-2 once CASSERVGQYF TGCGCCAGCAGTGAGAGGGTCGGGCAGTACTTC
TRBJ1-1 NA TRBV5-5 few CASSLATGPLSTEAFF TGTGCCAGCAGCTTGGCTACAGGGCCCCTTAGCACTGAAGCTTTCTTT
TRBJ2-1 TRBD1 TRBV11-2 NA CASSLVTGAYNEQFF TGTGCCAGCAGCTTAGTGACAGGGGCCTACAATGAGCAGTTCTTC
TRBJ2-7 NA TRBV5-4 many CASSRSGGPPQYF TGTGCCAGCAGCAGATCAGGGGGGCCCCCGCAGTACTTC
TRBJ2-3 NA TRBV15 few CATSRLVGAAGIDTQYF TGTGCCACCAGCAGACTAGTGGGGGCTGCAGGGATAGATACGCAGTATTTT
TRBJ2-1 TRBD2 TRBV20-1 many CSATPKTSGVYNEQFF TGCAGTGCTACGCCCAAGACTAGCGGTGTCTACAATGAGCAGTTCTTC
TRBJ2-5 TRBD1 TRBV12-3/TRBV12-4 few CASSPYRGKGETQYF TGTGCCAGCAGTCCCTACAGGGGCAAGGGAGAGACCCAGTACTTC
TRBJ2-2 NA TRBV4-1 many CASSQGSSGELFF TGCGCCAGCAGCCAAGGGAGTAGCGGGGAGCTGTTTTTT